Shown below are 15 T cell receptor beta chains from a single sample sequenced in a study of T cell responses to AZD1222 COVID-19 vaccine. Sequencing used immunoSEQ multiplex PCR; TCRdb keeps in-frame clones, though not all of them. In the table there are 130,000 or so clones, around 92% of which are singletons. This specimen consisted of peripheral blood, obtained on day 0 of AZD1222 vaccination. All receptors come from an adult in good health.

CDR3 nucleotide sequence: TGTGCTAGTGGACAAAGCGGGGCCACGGCGGAGACCCAGTACTTC. It yields the protein CASGQSGATAETQYF. This chain uses TRBV12-5 with TRBJ2-5; TRBD2 aligns across 7 bases. The CDR3 is 15 residues long. Per germline, CDR1 LGHNT and CDR2 FRNRAP. J was trimmed by 5 bases and V by 6 bases; bases with no gene match: 12.

The chain carries TRBV7-3 and TRBJ2-2; D gene uncertain. The CDR3 loop spans 14 amino acids. Between the trimmed V and J ends, which lost 5 bases and 2 bases, there was a span of 9 bases. Looked up from germline, CDR1 is SGHTA and CDR2 is FQGTGA. CDR3 bases: TGTGCCAGCAGCACGGCCCCAAACACCGGGGAGCTGTTTTTT. It codes for CASSTAPNTGELFF.

The gene calls are TRBV14 and TRBJ1-6, with TRBD1 matching 8 bases. The CDR3 covers 17 residues. Germline V gene data show CDR1 as SGHDN and CDR2 as FVKESK. V shed 5 bases, J shed 0 bases, and the junction held 6 bases outside the gene matches. As DNA, the CDR3 is TGTGCCAGCAGCGCCTACAGGGGGAGCTCCTATAATTCACCCCTCCACTTT. Translating it yields CASSAYRGSSYNSPLHF.

The V call is TRBV6-5, the J call TRBJ2-2; 8 bases map to TRBD1. Trimming took 6 bases from V and 5 from J; bases not matched to a gene: 5. This CDR3 has 14 amino acids. Germline CDR1 reads MNHEY; CDR2 reads SVGAGI. The CDR3 spells CASSRRGLTGELFF. The CDR3 nucleotides are TGTGCCAGCAGCCGCAGGGGGCTAACCGGGGAGCTGTTTTTT.

Notes on this clone: A read error may account for a junction end that differs from germline. The chain recombines TRBV3-1 (or the pseudogene TRBV3-2) with TRBJ1-1; D is perhaps TRBD1 (6 bases). The germline V gene encodes CDR1 LGHDT and CDR2 YNNKEL (reference sequence). The CDR3 covers 16 residues. The CDR3 bases are TGTGCCGGCAGCCAAGATGGGAGGGGGGTGAACACTGAAGCTTTCTTT. The encoded protein is CAGSQDGRGVNTEAFF.

The V call is TRBV12-3 or TRBV12-4, the J call TRBJ2-7; 7 nucleotides line up with TRBD1. This CDR3 is built from 12 residues. With V trimmed by 6 bases and J by 5 bases, 4 bases remained unmatched. The CDR3 sequence is CASRDRVHEQYF. CDR3 sequence (DNA): TGTGCCAGCAGAGACAGGGTTCACGAGCAGTACTTC.

The rearrangement uses TRBV5-4 and TRBJ2-7; D gene unclear. Trimming took off 3 bases at V and 2 bases at J, with 6 bases between the two ends. This CDR3 has 12 amino acids. In germline, CDR1 is SGHNT, CDR2 YYREEE (reference sequence). The CDR3 nucleotides are TGTGCCAGCAGCTATGAAACCTACGAGCAGTACTTC. Translated: CASSYETYEQYF. The full variable domain, completed using reference TRBV5-4 and TRBJ2-7, is ETGVTQSPTHLIKTRGQQVTLRCSSQSGHNTVSWYQQALGQGPQFIFQYYREEENGRGNFPPRFSGLQFPNYSSELNVNALELDDSALYLCASSYETYEQYFGPGTRLTVT.

The DNA for the CDR3 is TGTGCCAGCTCACCCACATGGCGAAACAATGAGCAGTTCTTC. Protein: CASSPTWRNNEQFF. The chain uses TRBV18 and TRBJ2-1; D uncertain. CDR1 is KGHSH and CDR2 is LQKENI in the germline V gene. Trimming took off 3 bases at V and 5 bases at J, with 11 bases between the two ends. CDR3 length equals 14 residues.

This chain connects TRBV7-9 to TRBJ1-6; D uncertain. Germline V gene lookup returns CDR1 SEHNR and CDR2 FQNEAQ (reference sequence). The CDR3 covers 13 residues. Between the trimmed V and J ends, which lost 2 bases and 5 bases, there was a span of 4 bases. This CDR3 is CASSLPNNSPLHF. CDR3 coding DNA: TGTGCCAGCAGCTTACCTAATAATTCACCCCTCCACTTT.

This chain joins TRBV14 and TRBJ1-1; D is ambiguous. The CDR3 contains 9 residues. Trimming removed 2 bases at V and 10 bases at J, with 2 bases between. Germline loops: CDR1 SGHDN, CDR2 FVKESK. The CDR3 is CASSQRAFF. The CDR3 region has the DNA TGTGCCAGCAGCCAAAGAGCTTTCTTT.

The chain employs TRBV3-1 (or the pseudogene TRBV3-2) and TRBJ1-2; TRBD1 is a possible D gene (5 bases). The CDR3 is 14 residues long. Germline CDR1 reads LGHDT; CDR2 reads YNNKEL (reference sequence). V gave up 4 bases and J gave up 4 bases, with 13 bases separating them. The CDR3 sequence is CASSLGTTLYGYTF. The CDR3 coding sequence is TGTGCCAGCAGCCTTGGGACGACCCTCTATGGCTACACCTTC.

This chain connects TRBV6-2 or TRBV6-3 to TRBJ1-1; the D is unclear. Trimming cost V 6 bases and J 2 bases, with 7 bases left between them. CDR1 is MNHEY, CDR2 SVGEGT, per germline. The CDR3 is 12 amino acids. The CDR3 sequence: CASSWTNTEAFF. CDR3 in DNA: TGTGCCAGCAGCTGGACCAACACTGAAGCTTTCTTT.

This sequence joins TRBV28 and TRBJ1-2; 7 bases match TRBD1. Trimming took 6 bases from V and 2 from J; bases not matched to a gene: 3. CDR3 length: 13 amino acids. Germline V lookup: CDR1 MDHEN, CDR2 SYDVKM. CDR3 sequence reads: CASSHRGNYGYTF. CDR3 nucleotide sequence: TGTGCCAGCAGCCACAGGGGAAACTATGGCTACACCTTC.

The chain carries TRBV6-5 and TRBJ1-2; TRBD1 might be the D (6 bases). This CDR3 spans 15 amino acids. In germline, CDR1 is MNHEY, CDR2 SVGAGI. V lost 6 bases, J lost 4 bases, and 18 bases lay in between. The CDR3 sequence is CASSRIEGGGYGYTF. CDR3 DNA: TGTGCCAGCAGCCGCATCGAGGGGGGTGGCTATGGCTACACCTTC.

V gene TRBV30 combines with J gene TRBJ1-6; D gene unclear. The V end lost 5 bases, the J end lost 7 bases, and 9 bases lay between the germline ends. Per the germline V gene, CDR1 is GTSNPN and CDR2 is SVGIG (reference sequence). CDR3 length: 12 residues. CDR3 sequence (DNA): TGTGCCTGGGACATCCGAAATTCACCCCTCCACTTT. Its translation is CAWDIRNSPLHF.